Below are 5 T cell receptor beta chains sequenced from a single sample in a study of monozygotic twins with inflammatory bowel disease. TCRdb re-called the 5' RACE reads and shows each CDR3 protein once, DNA omitted. This sample's table has roughly 150,000 distinct CDR3 sequences. The sequenced material came from blood. Source of these receptors: a human donor with ulcerative colitis or Crohn's disease, or a healthy co-twin of an affected twin (not recorded which).

The CDR3 protein is CASSPIYGTENTEAFF. This chain links TRBV18 with TRBJ1-1. Germline loops: CDR1 KGHSH, CDR2 LQKENI. This CDR3 region has 16 residues.

The rearrangement links TRBV25-1 to TRBJ2-7; TCRdb selects TRBD1, and the lack of DNA leaves this call unchecked. This CDR3 has 17 amino acids. CDR1 is MGHDK, CDR2 SYGVNS, per germline. CDR3 in amino acids: CASSELPRTGSSYEQYF.

The J gene is TRBJ2-6, the V gene TRBV24-1; TCRdb names TRBD1, which stays unverified in the absence of DNA. This CDR3 is 16 amino acids long. Germline-derived CDR1 and CDR2 are KGHDR and SFDVKD. CDR3: CATSDHRGPGANVLTF.

The gene calls are TRBV2 and TRBJ2-2; the TCRdb call, TRBD2, lacks DNA for checking. The V gene's germline CDR1 is SNHLY and CDR2 FYNNEI. This CDR3 region has 13 residues. CDR3 sequence: CASSGSEAGELFF.

The CDR3 reads CASSLEPTRRETQYF. The chain has TRBV7-2 and TRBJ2-5; TCRdb lists TRBD2, though no DNA is available to test this call. This CDR3 has 15 amino acids. CDR1 is SGHTA and CDR2 is FQGNSA in the germline V gene.